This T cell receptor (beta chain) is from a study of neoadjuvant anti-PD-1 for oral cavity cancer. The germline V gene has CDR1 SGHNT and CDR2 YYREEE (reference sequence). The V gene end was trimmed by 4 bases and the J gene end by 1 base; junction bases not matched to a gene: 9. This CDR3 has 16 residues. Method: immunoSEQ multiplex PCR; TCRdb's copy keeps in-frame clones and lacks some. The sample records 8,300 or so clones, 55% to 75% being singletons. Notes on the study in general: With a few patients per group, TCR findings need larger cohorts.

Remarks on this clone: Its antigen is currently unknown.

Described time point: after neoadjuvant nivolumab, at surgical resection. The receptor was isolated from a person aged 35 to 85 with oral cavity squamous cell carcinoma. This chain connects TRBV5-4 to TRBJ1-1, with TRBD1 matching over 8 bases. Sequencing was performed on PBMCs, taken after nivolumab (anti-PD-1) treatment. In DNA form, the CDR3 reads TGTGCCAGCAGCCCCACGACAGGGGTAAGGAACACTGAAGCTTTCTTT. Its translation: CASSPTTGVRNTEAFF.